This T cell receptor (beta chain) appears in the sequencing data of a study of blood T cell repertoires in COVID-19 (dated by TCRdb to the early 2020s). Context from the whole study: Samples from collaborators originated in the United States, Italy and Spain and spanned both the acute and convalescent phases of COVID-19. The material from the prospective study consisted of cDNA or gDNA derived from T cells, B-cell-depleted T cells, or PBMCs. Subjects who had been exposed to COVID-19, were actively infected with it, or had recovered from it provided the deeply sampled blood TCRbeta repertoires that made up the dataset. The repertoires were made available in a free public database intended to serve as a resource for research on the immune response to SARS-CoV-2. Samples were obtained from the ongoing ImmuneRACE study (first 160 participants) and from about 1,300 subjects provided by 6 global collaborators. The sample metadata nearly always contained a de-identified subject ID, COVID-19 status, age in years and sex. HLA class I and class II types, where available, came from metadata supplied by the sample provider rather than from assay-based typing. What the authors observed across the whole study: The amount of clinical and demographic metadata varied by source and participant and was provided uncurated.

CDR1 and CDR2, per the germline V gene, are LGHNT and FRNRAP. Including cysteine and phenylalanine, the CDR3 has 17 amino acids. Only the CDR3 portion is preserved as DNA: 51 bases, with reading frame beginning at the first base. For this chain, trimming is 4 bases at the V end and 7 bases at the J end, and the number of junction bases without a gene match is 10. TCRbeta CDR3 regions were amplified from genomic DNA using the immunoSEQ Assay, a bias-controlled multiplex PCR. The paper's processing steps were these. The number of nucleated cells in each sample was estimated from the amplification of reference gene primers within the assay. To quantify the absolute abundance of each unique TCRbeta CDR3 rearrangement, sequence reads were collapsed and filtered. Productive Simpson clonality was computed per sample as the square root of Simpson's diversity index over productive rearrangements. As stored in TCRdb, this immuneACCESS dataset retains in-frame rearrangements with V and J assigned. A fraction of the clones does not appear; measured against another copy, unresolved V genes explain less than half of the discrepancy, and the remainder lacks a known reason. That table supplies the V and J calls and clone size; D and trimming were determined from the DNA. The table for this sample lists about 320,000 clones; over 70% of them were counted only once. Of the sample, 1% to 1.5% is held by the ten largest clones.

Collaborating institutions collected whole blood in K2EDTA tubes following their own protocols. Collaborator samples were shipped for TCRbeta analysis as frozen whole blood, isolated PBMCs, or DNA extracted from either sample type. Details on this clone: The antigen this receptor binds is unknown. No base quality information exists; no much larger clone differs at one position.

The clonotype comes from a woman aged 50 to 60 with acute or convalescent COVID-19. The sequence joins TRBV12-5 to TRBJ2-1, with 13 bases in between that match TRBD2. The sequencing sample was made of peripheral blood. The DNA is as follows: TGTGCTAGTGGTTCCCTACTAGCGGGGGGGCTTATAAATGAGCAGTTCTTC. Translated, this gives CASGSLLAGGLINEQFF.